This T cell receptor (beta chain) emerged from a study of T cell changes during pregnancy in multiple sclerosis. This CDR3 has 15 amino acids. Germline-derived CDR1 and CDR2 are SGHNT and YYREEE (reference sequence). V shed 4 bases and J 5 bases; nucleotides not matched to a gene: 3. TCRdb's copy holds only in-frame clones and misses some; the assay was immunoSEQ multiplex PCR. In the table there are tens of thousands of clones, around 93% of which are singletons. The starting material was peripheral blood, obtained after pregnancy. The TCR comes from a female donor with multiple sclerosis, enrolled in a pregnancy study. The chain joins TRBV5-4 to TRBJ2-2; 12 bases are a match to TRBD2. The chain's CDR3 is CASSPTSGGTGELFF. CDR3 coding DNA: TGTGCCAGCAGCCCGACTAGCGGGGGAACCGGGGAGCTGTTTTTT.